The source of this TCR beta chain is a study of T cells in Graves' hyperthyroidism and ophthalmopathy. The study's findings and limits: Most thyroid-expanded clonotypes above 0.001 were also found in blood.

The CDR3 sequence is 14 residues long. The trim removed 11 bases at V and 9 bases at J, leaving 14 bases unmatched. The germline V gene has CDR1 SEHNR and CDR2 FQNEAQ (reference sequence). Individuals with ophthalmopathy presented a Clinical Activity Score of at least 3, a NOSPECS grade of at least 4 and a duration under 3 months. The diagnostic basis comprised clinical symptoms, serum thyroxine and TRAb, thyroid ultrasound and orbital computed tomography. This clonotype was seen only a few times. The antigen is undetermined. Amplification yielded TCR beta CDR3 regions, with RNA transcripts as the source. When the TCR CDR3 underwent first-round RT-PCR, the HTBI primer set was used. Using its own MiXCR run on the multiplex PCR reads, TCRdb lists one record per CDR3 protein. The sample gives approximately 400,000 distinct CDR3 sequences, about 18% of which show up once; less than 45% is in the top ten.

This clonotype originated in a man in his late teens or twenties with Graves' ophthalmopathy. Source material: blood. The V gene is TRBV7-9, the J gene TRBJ2-1, with TRBD2 matching 9 bases. CDR3 amino acids: CAGTRSGGRGEQFF. As DNA, the CDR3 is TGTGCCGGAACGAGGAGCGGGGGGCGGGGTGAGCAGTTCTTC.